The clone carrying this T cell receptor (beta chain) came up many times. A single record per CDR3 protein comes from TCRdb applying MiXCR to the RT-PCR reads. Seen here are fewer than 800,000 distinct CDR3 sequences, around 14% observed once, and the top ten hold about 3.6%. Germline-derived CDR1 and CDR2 are MNHEY and SVGEGT. V gave up 6 bases and J gave up 9 bases, with 11 bases separating them. CDR3 length: 11 residues. This TCR was sampled from a female donor in good health, serving as a healthy control. The sample consisted of memory CD4+ T cells from blood. V and J are TRBV6-2 or TRBV6-3 and TRBJ1-1, with D perhaps matching TRBD1 (5 bases). The CDR3 sequence: CASRLTAKAFF. In nucleotides, the CDR3 is TGTGCCAGCAGACTGACAGCTAAAGCTTTCTTT.